The rows below give T cell receptor beta chains drawn from one sample of a study of OX40 agonist ivuxolimab in advanced cancers. Repertoires were generated with immunoSEQ multiplex PCR, while TCRdb's copy carries only in-frame clones and drops some. The data hold fewer than 75,000 clones, with 70% to 90% observed a single time. This material consisted of CD4+ or CD8+ T cells sorted from blood, taken in a trial of the OX40 agonist ivuxolimab. These TCRs come from an adult with an advanced solid tumor such as melanoma, head and neck, liver or kidney cancer. Each CDR3 is given with its conserved first and last residue. The D gene is left open where the match is weak. Expanded clones get a size class; other rows say once, few or many, or leave the size out.

size: NA
J: TRBJ2-3
V: TRBV6-6
D: NA
CDR3: CASSKQSSDTQYF
DNA: TGTGCCAGCAGCAAGCAGTCCTCAGATACGCAGTATTTT

size: NA
J: TRBJ2-1
V: TRBV18
D: NA
CDR3: CASSPASGLEQFF
DNA: TGTGCCAGCTCACCTGCGTCAGGTCTGGAGCAGTTCTTC

size: few
J: TRBJ1-5
V: TRBV6-5
D: NA
CDR3: CASSLGGSNQPQHF
DNA: TGTGCCAGCAGTCTCGGGGGTAGCAATCAGCCCCAGCATTTT

size: NA
J: TRBJ2-2
V: TRBV5-1
D: TRBD1
CDR3: CASTRGQNTGELFF
DNA: TGCGCCAGCACTAGGGGGCAGAACACCGGGGAGCTGTTTTTT

size: few
J: TRBJ2-3
V: TRBV18
D: TRBD1
CDR3: CASSPQQGALSTDTQYF
DNA: TGTGCCAGCTCACCACAACAGGGGGCCTTGAGCACAGATACGCAGTATTTT

size: NA
J: TRBJ1-1
V: TRBV11-3
D: NA
CDR3: CASSQGGGRGNTEAFF
DNA: TGTGCCAGCAGCCAGGGTGGGGGCAGGGGGAACACTGAAGCTTTCTTT

size: once
J: TRBJ1-2
V: TRBV28
D: NA
CDR3: CASNFPQGTSNYGYTF
DNA: TGTGCCAGCAATTTCCCGCAGGGGACGTCTAACTATGGCTACACCTTC

size: few
J: TRBJ1-1
V: TRBV18
D: NA
CDR3: CASSPLSANTEAFF
DNA: TGTGCCAGCTCACCATTATCTGCGAACACTGAAGCTTTCTTT

size: NA
J: TRBJ1-2
V: TRBV6-1
D: NA
CDR3: CASSEPHRYYGYTF
DNA: TGTGCCAGCAGTGAACCACACAGGTACTATGGCTACACCTTC

size: NA
J: TRBJ2-6
V: TRBV4-2
D: TRBD2
CDR3: CASSPPTTSGRGRAGANVLTF
DNA: TGTGCCAGCAGCCCTCCTACGACTAGCGGGAGGGGTCGTGCTGGGGCCAACGTCCTGACTTTC

size: NA
J: TRBJ2-2
V: TRBV19
D: NA
CDR3: CASKRPATGELFF
DNA: TGTGCCAGTAAAAGGCCGGCCACCGGGGAGCTGTTTTTT

size: NA
J: TRBJ2-5
V: TRBV10-2
D: NA
CDR3: CASSEGGRQTQYF
DNA: TGCGCCAGCAGTGAGGGGGGGAGGCAGACCCAGTACTTC

size: NA
J: TRBJ2-5
V: TRBV19
D: NA
CDR3: CASSIGRVGTETQYF
DNA: TGTGCCAGTAGTATCGGAAGGGTCGGGACGGAGACCCAGTACTTC

size: NA
J: TRBJ2-6
V: TRBV19
D: TRBD1
CDR3: CASSFTGGAGANVLTF
DNA: TGTGCCAGTAGTTTCACAGGGGGCGCTGGGGCCAACGTCCTGACTTTC

size: NA
J: TRBJ2-1
V: TRBV4-2
D: TRBD2
CDR3: CASSQESSGHYNEQFF
DNA: TGTGCCAGCAGCCAAGAAAGTAGCGGGCATTACAATGAGCAGTTCTTC

size: NA
J: TRBJ2-5
V: TRBV19
D: NA
CDR3: CASRLRSGAETQYF
DNA: TGTGCCAGTAGATTGAGGTCAGGGGCAGAGACCCAGTACTTC

size: NA
J: TRBJ1-2
V: TRBV5-1
D: TRBD1
CDR3: CASSLGTGWSYTF
DNA: TGCGCCAGCAGCTTGGGGACAGGGTGGAGCTACACCTTC

size: NA
J: TRBJ2-3
V: TRBV2
D: NA
CDR3: CASSERTDTQYF
DNA: TGTGCCAGCAGTGAGAGGACAGATACGCAGTATTTT

size: NA
J: TRBJ2-3
V: TRBV10-3
D: TRBD1
CDR3: CAISWTGTGADTQYF
DNA: TGTGCCATCAGTTGGACCGGGACAGGGGCAGATACGCAGTATTTT

size: NA
J: TRBJ2-5
V: TRBV10-1
D: TRBD1
CDR3: CASRGQEGRQTQYF
DNA: TGCGCCAGCAGGGGACAGGAGGGTCGGCAGACCCAGTACTTC

size: NA
J: TRBJ2-5
V: TRBV15
D: NA
CDR3: CATSRDQGIMAYRERSVETQYF
DNA: TGTGCCACCAGCAGAGACCAGGGCATTATGGCCTACAGGGAACGGAGCGTTGAGACCCAGTACTTC

size: NA
J: TRBJ1-5
V: TRBV2
D: NA
CDR3: CASSEGQGYGNQPQHF
DNA: TGTGCCAGCAGTGAAGGGCAGGGGTATGGCAATCAGCCCCAGCATTTT

size: NA
J: TRBJ1-2
V: TRBV7-5
D: NA
CDR3: CVPRQFLSVYGYTF
DNA: TGTGTTCCCCGACAGTTCTTATCTGTTTATGGCTACACCTTC

size: NA
J: TRBJ2-1
V: TRBV18
D: NA
CDR3: CASSPPLGLKSYNEQFF
DNA: TGTGCCAGCTCACCACCGTTGGGACTTAAATCCTACAATGAGCAGTTCTTC